Listed below are T cell receptor beta chains from one sample, sequenced in a study of blood T cell repertoires in COVID-19. TCRdb's table, derived via immunoSEQ multiplex PCR, lists solely in-frame clones and lacks some. The sample carries about 440,000 clones, about 91% recorded once. Material: peripheral blood. The source of these receptors is a woman aged 45-59 years with COVID-19, enrolled during active disease. Each CDR3 is given with its conserved first and last residue. A D gene is named only where the DNA matches it firmly. Clone size appears in some rows only: once, few, many, or a class for an expanded clone.

CASSELRGGQPQHF	TGTGCCAGCAGTGAATTGCGGGGAGGCCAGCCCCAGCATTTT	NA	TRBV6-1	TRBJ1-5	NA
CAIHGGGDSNQPQHF	TGCGCCATCCACGGGGGAGGGGATAGCAATCAGCCCCAGCATTTT	NA	TRBV10-1	TRBJ1-5	NA
CASSEVLREGTEAFF	TGTGCCAGCAGTGAAGTGCTTAGGGAGGGCACTGAAGCTTTCTTT	NA	TRBV6-1	TRBJ1-1	NA
CASSVEGREGISGNTIYF	TGTGCCAGCAGCGTAGAGGGCAGGGAAGGAATCTCTGGAAACACCATATATTTT	NA	TRBV9	TRBJ1-3	NA
CASSPTGSNQPQHF	TGTGCCAGCAGTCCGACAGGGTCCAATCAGCCCCAGCATTTT	NA	TRBV6-5	TRBJ1-5	TRBD1
CASSGRGAGPNTGELFF	TGTGCCAGCAGCGGGCGGGGAGCGGGGCCTAACACCGGGGAGCTGTTTTTT	NA	TRBV5-4	TRBJ2-2	TRBD2
CASSFGTSGGGTDTQYF	TGTGCCAGCAGCTTTGGGACTAGCGGGGGGGGCACAGATACGCAGTATTTT	NA	TRBV7-2	TRBJ2-3	TRBD2
CASSPERGDYGYTF	TGTGCCAGCTCACCCGAAAGGGGCGACTATGGCTACACCTTC	NA	TRBV18	TRBJ1-2	NA
CASSPVDRAYEQYF	TGTGCCAGCAGCCCGGTGGACAGGGCGTACGAGCAGTACTTC	few	TRBV13	TRBJ2-7	TRBD1
CASRRGQDYGYTF	TGTGCCAGCCGACGGGGACAGGACTATGGCTACACCTTC	NA	TRBV6-5	TRBJ1-2	TRBD1
CASSYESGGIYEQYF	TGTGCCAGCAGCTATGAGTCAGGGGGTATCTACGAGCAGTACTTC	NA	TRBV9	TRBJ2-7	TRBD1
CASSESPLLGGYTF	TGTGCCAGCAGTGAATCACCCCTCCTAGGAGGCTACACCTTC	once	TRBV25-1	TRBJ1-2	NA
CASSSAQENQPQHF	TGTGCCAGCAGTTCCGCCCAGGAAAATCAGCCCCAGCATTTT	NA	TRBV28	TRBJ1-5	NA
CASSPPRLAGGAYEQYF	TGTGCCAGCAGTCCACCGAGGCTAGCGGGGGGCGCCTACGAGCAGTACTTC	NA	TRBV27	TRBJ2-7	TRBD2
CASSFHRGNQPQHF	TGTGCCAGCAGCTTCCACAGGGGGAATCAGCCCCAGCATTTT	NA	TRBV7-2	TRBJ1-5	TRBD1
CASSQDKTTLSYEQYF	TGTGCCAGCAGCCAAGATAAAACTACTCTATCCTACGAGCAGTACTTC	NA	TRBV14	TRBJ2-7	NA
CAARDSTSYEQYF	TGTGCCGCCCGGGACAGCACTTCCTACGAGCAGTACTTC	NA	TRBV6-6	TRBJ2-7	TRBD1
CASSPDRGFTEKLFF	TGTGCCAGCAGTCCGGACAGGGGGTTCACTGAAAAACTGTTTTTT	NA	TRBV7-2	TRBJ1-4	TRBD1
CASSPGAGNGYTF	TGTGCCAGCTCACCGGGTGCAGGGAATGGCTACACCTTC	once	TRBV18	TRBJ1-2	NA
CASSLRWASDQSREYF	TGCGCCAGCAGCTTGAGGTGGGCGTCTGATCAATCGAGGGAGTACTTC	NA	TRBV5-1	TRBJ2-7	NA
CASSQDWGTGEAFF	TGTGCCAGCAGCCAAGATTGGGGAACAGGGGAAGCTTTCTTT	NA	TRBV14	TRBJ1-1	NA
CASSDSTSPLHF	TGTGCCAGCAGTGACAGTACCTCACCCCTCCACTTT	NA	TRBV2	TRBJ1-6	NA
CASSLGGIAGNTIYF	TGTGCCAGCAGCTTGGGGGGAATAGCTGGAAACACCATATATTTT	NA	TRBV7-8	TRBJ1-3	NA
CASSATGHEQYF	TGTGCCAGCAGCGCAACAGGCCACGAGCAGTACTTC	NA	TRBV9	TRBJ2-7	NA
CASRYRWGGTEAFF	TGCGCCAGCAGGTATCGATGGGGGGGAACTGAAGCTTTCTTT	few	TRBV5-1	TRBJ1-1	NA
CASTLQGGVYGYTF	TGTGCCAGTACCCTACAAGGGGGGGTATATGGCTACACCTTC	NA	TRBV19	TRBJ1-2	NA
CASSYRGGTEAFF	TGTGCCAGCAGCTACAGGGGCGGTACTGAAGCTTTCTTT	NA	TRBV7-2	TRBJ1-1	TRBD1
CASSVFGRHSNQPQHF	TGTGCCAGCAGTGTTTTTGGCCGACATAGCAATCAGCCCCAGCATTTT	NA	TRBV2	TRBJ1-5	NA
CASGARRGGGTDTQYF	TGTGCCAGCGGGGCCCGGCGGGGGGGAGGCACAGATACGCAGTATTTT	NA	TRBV3-1/TRBV3-2	TRBJ2-3	TRBD2
CASSLVGGGTEAFF	TGTGCCAGCAGCTTAGTAGGGGGGGGAACTGAAGCTTTCTTT	NA	TRBV7-8	TRBJ1-1	NA